Listed below are T cell receptor beta chains from one sample, sequenced in a study of T-cell memory formation after mild COVID-19. TCRdb independently ran MiXCR on the 5' RACE reads; one entry per CDR3 protein. The sample carries over 150,000 distinct CDR3 sequences, 20% to 25% recorded once. Sequenced: PBMCs or a T cell subset sorted from them (not recorded which). The receptor source for this set is an adult woman who had mild COVID-19 (a few samples of this study predate the infection). Cell type and time point are not known. Each CDR3 is given without its conserved first and last residue. A D gene is named only where the DNA matches it firmly.

>TRBD1|TRBV27
ASSSGTGDIQY
>.|TRBV5-1
ASSAEGPYEQY
>.|TRBV30
AGGTNNEQF
>.|TRBV5-5
ASSFKQGTQN
>.|TRBV9
ASSLPVQPGDSGANVLT
>.|TRBV24-1
ATSDGSSYEQY
>.|TRBV7-6
ASSQTTGSEAF
>TRBD2|TRBV27
ASSGGEGTGELF
>.|TRBV2
ASSTGYDEQY
>.|TRBV20-1
SAKRTVALTYEQY
>.|TRBV2
ARVGGTEAF
>.|TRBV5-1
ASSNFGGTDITH
>TRBD1|TRBV5-1
ASSWDRGTFITEAF
>.|TRBV24-1
ATSDWGPNTGELF
>.|TRBV5-5
ASIEQLSSYNLPLH
>.|TRBV20-1
SARDLRGTEAF
>TRBD2|TRBV6-1
ASTLAEYNEQF
>TRBD1|TRBV4-2
ASSQDRQGYEQY
>.|TRBV10-3
AISEDSSGANVLT
>.|TRBV7-9
ASSLDQSPDTQY
>TRBD1|TRBV9
ASSPPDRASGELF
>TRBD1|TRBV5-4
ASSWGQGPYEQY
>.|TRBV14
ASSQEARGAYNEQF
>.|TRBV27
ATGFGTVYEQY
>.|TRBV7-8
ASSLDRVGNSPLH
>TRBD1|TRBV24-1
ATSEETGGARGYT
>.|TRBV5-6
ASSALDYGYT
>TRBD1|TRBV5-6
ASSTGTGSNQPQH
>.|TRBV6-5
ASSRRGAGANVLT
>TRBD1|TRBV13
ASSAAGTGVSEQY
>TRBD1|TRBV30
AWIIAGGAEAF
>.|TRBV5-1
ASSLGRYTEAF
>.|TRBV19
ASSMGSGQQH
>.|TRBV12-3/TRBV12-4
ASSLYGARITEAF
>.|TRBV7-8
ASSLGAWGTDTQY
>TRBD2|TRBV20-1
SATPTSGIIYEQY
>TRBD1|TRBV12-3/TRBV12-4
ASSLDRGRHRYEQY
>.|TRBV29-1
SVSGDKAEQF
>.|TRBV5-1
ASSLEDNEKLF
>TRBD2|TRBV11-2
ASSLALAGVGYNEQF
>.|TRBV7-9
ASSLDWLGDGGQY
>TRBD1|TRBV12-3/TRBV12-4
ASIQGGGGGYT
>.|TRBV6-6
ASSYQMGRSLYEQY
>.|TRBV12-3/TRBV12-4
ASSPTFTSMTYEQY
>.|TRBV5-1
ASSFHGGPQTQY
>.|TRBV5-1
ASSLEGGFTGYT
>.|TRBV5-4
ASSPRTEGIYGYT
>.|TRBV29-1
SVEEHRAYEQY
>TRBD2|TRBV5-1
ASSSAGRLAGGQYEQY
>TRBD1|TRBV20-1
SARDRASPLH
>.|TRBV12-3/TRBV12-4
ASRTYDSSGNTIY
>.|TRBV6-2/TRBV6-3
ASRDSEQF